This is a list of T cell receptor beta chains from one sample in a study of shared T cell receptors in the human thymus. Only in-frame clones appear in the TCRdb table, and some are missing; sequencing was by immunoSEQ multiplex PCR. The sample yields about 540,000 clones, 75% to 80% seen once. These same records also appear under a second study, on human thymus T cells.

Material: thymocytes. Receptors originate from a boy under three years old with a congenital heart defect. Each CDR3 is given with its conserved first and last residue. The D gene is left open where the match is weak. Not every row has a clone size; where given, it reads once, few, many or a size class.

abundance	v_gene	j_gene	d_gene	CDR3nt	CDR3aa
once	TRBV7-2	TRBJ2-7	TRBD2	TGTGCCAGCAGCTTAGCCCCGGGACTAGCGTTCACTAGGGGGTTCTACGAGCAGTACTTC	CASSLAPGLAFTRGFYEQYF
.	TRBV5-1	TRBJ1-1	.	TGCGCCAGCAGCTTGGTTGAGACAGCGAACACTGAAGCTTTCTTT	CASSLVETANTEAFF
few	TRBV11-3	TRBJ1-3	TRBD1	TGTGCCAGCACCACGGGACAGGCCGACTCTGGAAACACCATATATTTT	CASTTGQADSGNTIYF
.	TRBV14	TRBJ2-2	.	TGTGCCAGCAGCCGATTCTCCGGGACACACGGGGAGCTGTTTTTT	CASSRFSGTHGELFF
.	TRBV5-1	TRBJ2-1	TRBD2	TGCGCCAGCAGCTCCACTAGCGGCCAACCGACCTCCTACAATGAGCAGTTCTTC	CASSSTSGQPTSYNEQFF
few	TRBV6-1	TRBJ2-1	.	TGTGCCAGCAGGGGAGAGGTCTCCTACAATGAGCAGTTCTTC	CASRGEVSYNEQFF
.	TRBV5-6	TRBJ2-7	TRBD2	TGTGCCAGCAGCTCCGGGACTAGCGGTCGGAGCTCCTACGAGCAGTACTTC	CASSSGTSGRSSYEQYF
.	TRBV4-3	TRBJ2-1	TRBD2	TGCGCCAGCAGCCAAGATTGGAGATATAGCGGGAGGGGTGCCTACAATGAGCAGTTCTTC	CASSQDWRYSGRGAYNEQFF
.	TRBV7-8	TRBJ2-7	.	TGTGCCAGCAGCTCTGCGCGGGGACTCCGGGGGAACGAGCAGTACTTC	CASSSARGLRGNEQYF
.	TRBV11-2	TRBJ1-1	TRBD1	TGTGCCAGCAGCCTACCCGTGCAGGGGGCTTCGTCTGAAGCTTTCTTT	CASSLPVQGASSEAFF
.	TRBV27	TRBJ1-2	.	TGTGCCAGCAGTTTAAACAGGGCGGGGGATCGCTACACCTTC	CASSLNRAGDRYTF
.	TRBV5-1	TRBJ2-1	.	TGCGCCAGCACCCCTTTAGGGGACAATGAGCAGTTCTTC	CASTPLGDNEQFF
.	TRBV4-2	TRBJ2-1	TRBD1	TGTGCCAGCAGCCAAGATGACTTCGGGACAGCCTCCCCCAATGAGCAGTTCTTC	CASSQDDFGTASPNEQFF
.	TRBV7-8	TRBJ2-5	TRBD2	TGTGCCAGCAGCTTGGCTAGCGGGAGTGGGATTCAAGAGACCCAGTACTTC	CASSLASGSGIQETQYF
.	TRBV29-1	TRBJ1-5	TRBD1	TGCAGCGTTGCTGATGGCGGGGACAGGGTAAGCAATCAGCCCCAGCATTTT	CSVADGGDRVSNQPQHF
.	TRBV6-5	TRBJ2-1	.	TGTGCCAGCAGTTACGTGAGCAATAGCTCCTACAATGAGCAGTTCTTC	CASSYVSNSSYNEQFF
.	TRBV29-1	TRBJ1-3	.	TGCAGCGTTGAAGGCACCAGGAACACCATATATTTT	CSVEGTRNTIYF
.	TRBV7-7	TRBJ2-7	TRBD1	TGTGCTAGCAGCCCGGGACAGGGGGCCCCCGAGCAGTACTTC	CASSPGQGAPEQYF
.	TRBV19	TRBJ1-5	TRBD1	TGTGCCAGTAGTATAGATCGGGGACAGAGGGACGTGGAGCCCCAGCATTTT	CASSIDRGQRDVEPQHF
.	TRBV5-4	TRBJ1-4	TRBD1	TGTGCCAGCAGCTTGACCGGGACAGGGAGGACTAATGAAAAACTGTTTTTT	CASSLTGTGRTNEKLFF
once	TRBV7-9	TRBJ2-1	TRBD1	TGTGCCAGCAGCCGAATACAACGCCGGACAGGGGGCACGAATGAGCAGTTCTTC	CASSRIQRRTGGTNEQFF
few	TRBV5-4	TRBJ2-7	TRBD2	TGTGCCAGCAGCTTGTTCCGGACTAGCGGGAGGAGCTCCTACGAGCAGTACTTC	CASSLFRTSGRSSYEQYF